These 18 T cell receptor beta chains share one sample of origin, sequenced in a study of high-grade serous ovarian cancer treatment subgroups. Tumor tissue was taken before any definitive surgery or chemotherapy was given. Generated by immunoSEQ multiplex PCR, the TCRdb table keeps only in-frame clones and is missing some. The sample records 4,500 or so clones, over 60% being singletons. The specimen was tumor tissue. The receptors shown here come from a human donor with high-grade serous ovarian cancer.

This clone has just one count. The V gene is TRBV5-1, the J gene TRBJ2-2; the match to TRBD1 covers 9 bases. This CDR3 is 14 amino acids long. Germline trimming cut 3 bases from V and 9 bases from J; bases unmatched to any gene: 6. Germline V gene sequence: CDR1 SGHRS, CDR2 YFSETQ. The CDR3 region has the DNA TGCGCCAGCAGCTCAGGGACAGGGTTCCGGGAGCTGTTTTTT. Translating gives CASSSGTGFRELFF.

The rearrangement uses TRBV28 and TRBJ1-2; D gene unclear. V lost 2 bases, J lost 4 bases, and 20 bases lay in between. The CDR3 is 17 amino acids. CDR1 MDHEN and CDR2 SYDVKM come from the germline V gene. DNA of the CDR3: TGTGCCAGCAGTTTAAGTACGCGTCGGGTGGAAAGCTATGGCTACACCTTC. The encoded protein is CASSLSTRRVESYGYTF.

This clone has only one observation. The chain carries TRBV5-8 and TRBJ2-2; the match to TRBD2 covers 12 bases. In germline, CDR1 is SGHTS, CDR2 YDEGEE. The CDR3 is made up of 17 amino acids. Trimming cost V 1 base and J 6 bases; bases outside gene matches: 7. The CDR3, as DNA: TGTGCCAGCAGCTTGATTAGACTAGCGGGAGTAGCCGGGGAGCTGTTTTTT. As protein: CASSLIRLAGVAGELFF.

The chain carries TRBV4-1 and TRBJ2-1, with unresolved D. There are 16 residues in the CDR3. V shed 2 bases and J shed 0 bases, with 11 bases lying between them. CDR1 MGHRA and CDR2 YSYEKL come from the germline V gene. The CDR3 sequence is CASSQSTQISYNEQFF. DNA for the CDR3: TGCGCCAGCAGCCAATCAACACAGATCTCCTACAATGAGCAGTTCTTC.

The chain joins TRBV6-1 to TRBJ2-7; D tentatively reads TRBD1 or TRBD2 (5 bases each). V dropped 6 bases and J dropped 1 base, with 10 bases sitting between them. CDR1 is MNHNS and CDR2 is SASEGT in the germline V gene. This CDR3 comprises 13 residues. Here the CDR3 DNA reads TGTGCCAGCAGCGAGGGACGGTCCTACGAGCAGTACTTC. Translating it yields CASSEGRSYEQYF.

The chain combines TRBV11-2 with TRBJ2-1; D not resolved. Trimming left V 1 base short and J 6 bases short, with 4 bases between. Germline V gene lookup returns CDR1 SGHAT and CDR2 FQNNGV. The CDR3 consists of 12 residues. CDR3 DNA: TGTGCCAGCAGCTTAGTCGGCAATGAGCAGTTCTTC. As protein: CASSLVGNEQFF.

The rearrangement uses TRBV19 and TRBJ2-5; D is uncertain. The germline V gene has CDR1 LNHDA and CDR2 SQIVND (reference sequence). V gave up 5 bases and J gave up 5 bases, with 12 bases separating them. CDR3 length: 13 residues. The CDR3 nucleotides read TGTGCCAGTAGTGCCACCTCGCGGGAGACCCAGTACTTC. Protein sequence: CASSATSRETQYF.

The chain joins TRBV19 to TRBJ1-3; D gene unclear. Germline CDR1 and CDR2: LNHDA and SQIVND (reference sequence). The CDR3 runs to 14 residues. The germline V and J ends were trimmed by 7 bases and 0 bases, with 10 bases remaining between them. The CDR3 DNA reads TGTGCCAGTAAGCAGGTTAACTCTGGAAACACCATATATTTT. Protein product: CASKQVNSGNTIYF.

By share of the sample, this clone is large. This chain joins TRBV28 and TRBJ1-2; 7 nucleotides line up with TRBD1. CDR3 size: 16 residues. Trimming cost V 4 bases and J 5 bases; bases outside gene matches: 13. Germline CDR1 is MDHEN and CDR2 is SYDVKM. In DNA form, the CDR3 reads TGTGCCAGCAGTTCGTCGCGGGGGGACAGAGAGTATGGCTACACCTTC. Its protein is CASSSSRGDREYGYTF.

The chain recombines TRBV11-2 with TRBJ2-3; D perhaps matches TRBD1 (6 bases). With 4 bases removed from V and 2 bases from J, the gap between germline ends came to 22 bases. This CDR3 is built from 18 residues. From germline, CDR1 is SGHAT and CDR2 FQNNGV. The DNA of the CDR3 is TGTGCCAGCAGCTCATCAGGGCGGTCAGGGGATTTCACAGATACGCAGTATTTT. It yields the protein CASSSSGRSGDFTDTQYF.

In DNA form, the CDR3 reads TGTGCCAGCAGTGCCCCACCCCTCCAAGAGACCCAGTACTTC. It codes for CASSAPPLQETQYF. This chain uses TRBV6-4 with TRBJ2-5; unclear D gene. CDR3 size: 14 residues. The V gene lost 4 bases and the J gene lost 1 base, with 10 bases spanning the gap. Germline V gene sequence: CDR1 MRHNA, CDR2 SNTAGT.

The rearrangement links TRBV4-2 to TRBJ1-2; D is uncertain. Trimming removed 3 bases at V and 3 bases at J, with 2 bases between. The CDR3 is 11 amino acids. The germline gives CDR1 LGHNA, CDR2 YNFKEQ. The CDR3, as DNA: TGTGCCAGCAGCCAGTACTATGGCTACACCTTC. It codes for CASSQYYGYTF.

The chain has TRBV6-1 and TRBJ1-4; 9 nucleotides match TRBD1. Germline CDR1 reads MNHNS; CDR2 reads SASEGT. V lost 7 bases, J lost 5 bases, and 5 bases stayed unmatched. The CDR3 runs to 14 residues. The CDR3 protein is CASKTGQGNEKLFF. CDR3 nucleotides: TGTGCCAGCAAAACGGGACAGGGAAATGAAAAACTGTTTTTT.

The rearrangement uses TRBV10-1 and TRBJ2-7; no definite D call. With 0 bases removed from V and 5 bases from J, the gap between germline ends came to 8 bases. CDR1 and CDR2 from the germline V gene are WNHNN and SYGVQD (reference sequence). This CDR3 is built from 13 residues. As DNA, the CDR3 is TGCGCCAGCAGTGAGTCCCAGCGAGACGAGCAGTACTTC. It codes for CASSESQRDEQYF.

This chain uses TRBV9 with TRBJ1-6, with 8 bases fitting TRBD1. J gave up 7 bases and V 4 bases, and 7 bases lay outside the gene matches. The V gene's germline CDR1 is SGDLS and CDR2 YYNGEE. CDR3 size: 15 residues. The CDR3: CASSPRTGLNSPLHF. CDR3 DNA: TGTGCCAGCAGCCCACGGACAGGGTTGAATTCACCCCTCCACTTT.

The chain joins TRBV29-1 to TRBJ2-1; D possibly corresponds to TRBD2 (5 bases). Per germline, CDR1 SQVTM and CDR2 ANQGSEA. CDR3 length equals 13 residues. Trimming shortened V by 7 bases and J by 9 bases, and 19 bases separated the two germline ends. CDR3 DNA: TGCAGCGGCCACTCCCCGTTTGAGGGTGAGCAGTTCTTC. Translating it yields CSGHSPFEGEQFF.

The V call is TRBV28, the J call TRBJ2-5, with 9 bases identical to TRBD2. CDR3 length equals 15 residues. Germline CDR1 and CDR2: MDHEN and SYDVKM. Trimming at V came to 4 bases and at J to 1 base, leaving 4 bases not matched to a gene. In DNA, the CDR3 is TGTGCCAGCAGTTCCAGACTAGCGGCCCAAGAGACCCAGTACTTC. Encoded protein: CASSSRLAAQETQYF.

The chain recombines TRBV5-1 with TRBJ1-3; tentatively, D is TRBD1 (6 bases). The V gene's germline CDR1 is SGHRS and CDR2 YFSETQ. The V gene lost 6 bases and the J gene lost 0 bases, with 13 bases spanning the gap. This CDR3 spans 15 amino acids. Here the CDR3 reads CASTSQGASGNTIYF. DNA of the CDR3: TGCGCCAGCACCTCACAGGGCGCCTCTGGAAACACCATATATTTT.